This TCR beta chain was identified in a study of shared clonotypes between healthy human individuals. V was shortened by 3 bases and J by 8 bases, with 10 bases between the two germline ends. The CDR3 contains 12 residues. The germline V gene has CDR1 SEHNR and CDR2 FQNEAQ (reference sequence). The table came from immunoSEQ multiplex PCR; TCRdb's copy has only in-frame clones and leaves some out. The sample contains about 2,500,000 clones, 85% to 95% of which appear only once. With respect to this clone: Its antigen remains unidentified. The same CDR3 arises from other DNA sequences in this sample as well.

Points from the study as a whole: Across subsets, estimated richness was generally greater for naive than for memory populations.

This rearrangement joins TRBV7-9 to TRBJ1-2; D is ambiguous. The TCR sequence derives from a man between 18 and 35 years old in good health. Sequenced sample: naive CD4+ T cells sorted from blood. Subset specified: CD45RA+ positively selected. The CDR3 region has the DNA TGTGCCAGCAGCTTGGAGGGTGGCGGCTACACCTTC. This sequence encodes CASSLEGGGYTF.